The next 30 T cell receptor beta chains were all read from a single sample in a study of shared clonotypes between healthy human individuals. Data came from immunoSEQ multiplex PCR; TCRdb stores just in-frame clones and leaves some out. The profile shows about 530,000 clones, less than 96% of them singletons. Sequencing was done on a sample of naive CD4+ T cells sorted from blood. As for subset: CD45RA+ positively selected. These receptors were obtained from a woman aged 25 to 45 in good health.

The chain joins TRBV21-1 to TRBJ1-1. TRBV21-1 is a pseudogene. This CDR3 spans 11 amino acids. The CDR3 spells CASRAPRGAFF. In DNA form, the CDR3 reads TGTGCCAGCCGAGCCCCCCGGGGAGCTTTCTTT.

CDR3 bases: TGTGCCGGAACCGGGGGCCCGCTCGCCACCTACGAGCAGTACTTC. This sequence encodes CAGTGGPLATYEQYF. The genes are TRBV30 and TRBJ2-7; TRBD1 or TRBD2 may be the D gene (6 bases each). CDR1 is GTSNPN, CDR2 SVGIG, per germline (reference sequence). This CDR3 is 15 amino acids long. V dropped 8 bases and J dropped 2 bases, with 22 bases sitting between them. The complete variable domain, with remaining parts taken from reference TRBV30 and TRBJ2-7, reads SQTIHQWPATLVQPVGSPLSLECTVEGTSNPNLYWYRQAAGRGLQLLFYSVGIGQISSEVPQNLSASRPQDRQFILSSKKLLLSDSGFYLCAGTGGPLATYEQYFGPGTRLTVT.

The V gene is TRBV5-1, the J gene TRBJ2-5; D might be TRBD1 or TRBD2, each matching 5 bases. Trimming shortened V by 3 bases and J by 4 bases, and 10 bases separated the two germline ends. The CDR3 totals 13 residues. From germline, CDR1 is SGHRS and CDR2 YFSETQ. CDR3: CASSYEGIETQYF. The CDR3 coding sequence is TGCGCCAGCAGCTATGAGGGGATAGAGACCCAGTACTTC.

V usage is TRBV13 and J usage is TRBJ2-7; D is possibly TRBD2 (6 bases). Germline-derived CDR1 and CDR2 are PRHDT and FYEKMQ (reference sequence). V gave up 0 bases and J gave up 4 bases, with 16 bases separating them. This CDR3 contains 16 residues. CDR3 DNA: TGTGCCAGCAGCTTAGGGCGCGGGGCGGGATTGTACGAGCAGTACTTC. Translation: CASSLGRGAGLYEQYF.

The rearrangement joins TRBV5-1 to TRBJ2-5; 7 nucleotides match TRBD1. CDR3 size: 13 residues. V lost 4 bases, J lost 2 bases, and 2 bases stayed unmatched. Germline loops: CDR1 SGHRS, CDR2 YFSETQ. CDR3 in amino acids: CASSGGQQETQYF. The DNA of the CDR3 is TGCGCCAGCAGCGGGGGACAGCAAGAGACCCAGTACTTC.

The CDR3 loop reads CASSPISSYEQYF. The CDR3 bases are TGTGCCAGCTCACCAATTTCCTCCTACGAGCAGTACTTC. This sequence joins TRBV18 and TRBJ2-5, with D hard to call. The end of the DNA fits TRBJ2-7 better, so the J call may be wrong. Germline V gives CDR1 KGHSH, CDR2 LQKENI. CDR3 length equals 13 residues.

The rearrangement links TRBV29-1 to TRBJ1-5; unclear D gene. Trimming took 0 bases from V and 5 from J, leaving 8 bases between them. There are 13 residues in the CDR3. Germline CDR1 is SQVTM and CDR2 is ANQGSEA. CDR3 bases: TGCAGCGTTGAAGAGACACCTTATCAGCCCCAGCATTTT. This codes for CSVEETPYQPQHF.

Details on this clone: The same CDR3 arises from other DNA sequences in this sample as well. The chain combines TRBV18 with TRBJ1-1, with D maybe TRBD1 (5 bases). CDR3 size: 13 residues. CDR1 is KGHSH, CDR2 LQKENI, per germline. V was pared by 2 bases and J by 3 bases, with 7 bases between. CDR3 DNA sequence: TGTGCCAGCTCACCAAAAGGGGACACTGAAGCTTTCTTT. Translating gives CASSPKGDTEAFF.

This rearrangement joins TRBV27 to TRBJ2-3, with TRBD1 matching over 7 bases. The CDR3 runs 15 residues. From germline, CDR1 is MNHEY and CDR2 SMNVEV (reference sequence). V lost 9 bases and J lost 2; bases outside the gene matches: 11. CDR3 nucleotides: TGTGCCAGTGAAACGTGGGACAGACACACAGATACGCAGTATTTT. The encoded protein is CASETWDRHTDTQYF.

This sequence joins TRBV7-3 and TRBJ2-1; 13 positions agree with TRBD2. Germline V gene data show CDR1 as SGHTA and CDR2 as FQGTGA. CDR3 length: 15 amino acids. With 5 bases clipped from V and 4 bases from J, the junction kept 2 bases outside the gene matches. The CDR3 DNA is TGTGCCAGCAGCCCGACTAGCGGGAGGTACAATGAGCAGTTCTTC. Its protein product is CASSPTSGRYNEQFF. Drawing the rest from reference TRBV7-3 and TRBJ2-1, the complete variable domain is GAGVSQTPSNKVTEKGKYVELRCDPISGHTALYWYRQSLGQGPEFLIYFQGTGAADDSGLPNDRFFAVRPEGSVSTLKIQRTERGDSAVYLCASSPTSGRYNEQFFGPGTRLTVL.

The genes are TRBV6-5 and TRBJ1-4; 8 nucleotides line up with TRBD1. This CDR3 is built from 15 residues. Germline assignment: CDR1 MNHEY and CDR2 SVGAGI. V was pared by 6 bases and J by 6 bases, with 9 bases of the junction left unmatched. The CDR3, as DNA: TGTGCCAGCAGGAGAGACAGGGGAGCTTATGAAAAACTGTTTTTT. Translating gives CASRRDRGAYEKLFF.

This clone was found once. The CDR3 sequence is CASTSGDIIIRPQHF. The CDR3, as DNA: TGTGCCAGCACGTCCGGAGACATCATAATTCGGCCCCAGCATTTT. The J gene is TRBJ1-5, the V gene TRBV6-1; D call uncertain. Germline V gives CDR1 MNHNS, CDR2 SASEGT. There are 15 residues in the CDR3. The germline V and J ends were trimmed by 7 bases and 9 bases, with 22 bases remaining between them.

This rearrangement joins TRBV6-1 to TRBJ1-5, with D perhaps matching TRBD1 (6 bases). The CDR3 runs 15 residues. The germline V and J ends were trimmed by 3 bases and 1 base, with 10 bases remaining between them. Germline V gene lookup returns CDR1 MNHNS and CDR2 SASEGT. In DNA, the CDR3 is TGTGCCAGCAGTGAGGGAGGGGGAAGCAATCAGCCCCAGCATTTT. This sequence encodes CASSEGGGSNQPQHF.

The chain is built from TRBV10-3 and TRBJ2-2; D gene ambiguous. This CDR3 contains 16 residues. The V gene's germline CDR1 is ENHRY and CDR2 SYGVKD. Deletions cut 2 bases from V and 1 base from J, with 11 bases between. In DNA, the CDR3 is TGTGCCATCAGTGAGACGGAAACGGGGAACACCGGGGAGCTGTTTTTT. It encodes CAISETETGNTGELFF.

This clone was counted a single time. This chain links TRBV30 with TRBJ2-4, with D perhaps matching TRBD2 (8 bases). This CDR3 comprises 13 residues. V was shortened by 5 bases and J by 9 bases, with 17 bases between the two germline ends. Germline V lookup: CDR1 GTSNPN, CDR2 SVGIG (reference sequence). The CDR3 sequence: CAWSGQAGGIQYF. CDR3 sequence (DNA): TGTGCCTGGTCTGGACAGGCGGGGGGCATTCAGTACTTC.

The chain recombines TRBV27 with TRBJ2-2, with 9 bases identical to TRBD2. Germline CDR1 is MNHEY and CDR2 is SMNVEV (reference sequence). J was trimmed by 6 bases and V by 5 bases; bases with no gene match: 4. The CDR3 length is 14 residues. Here the CDR3 DNA reads TGTGCCAGCAGTCCCCTAGCGGGATCCGGGGAGCTGTTTTTT. It translates to CASSPLAGSGELFF.

This clone was found once. The chain links TRBV19 to TRBJ1-6; D is unresolved. V was pared by 6 bases and J by 10 bases, with 22 bases between. The CDR3 runs to 16 residues. The germline CDR1 and CDR2 sequences are LNHDA and SQIVND (reference sequence). CDR3 sequence (DNA): TGTGCCAGTAGCCAACTCGCGACGGGGATTGAATCACCCCTCCACTTT. Residues: CASSQLATGIESPLHF.

The V call is TRBV9, the J call TRBJ2-1; 14 nucleotides align to TRBD2. Germline V gene data show CDR1 as SGDLS and CDR2 as YYNGEE. V lost 3 bases to trimming and J lost 7 bases; unmatched junction nucleotides: 9. The length of the CDR3 is 17 residues. CDR3 nucleotide sequence: TGTGCCAGCAGCGCCAGACTAGCGGGAGGGCCGAGAAATGAGCAGTTCTTC. Its translation: CASSARLAGGPRNEQFF.

The chain combines TRBV7-2 with TRBJ2-7; either TRBD1 or TRBD2 may supply D (5 bases each). The CDR3 spans 15 residues. CDR1 SGHTA and CDR2 FQGNSA come from the germline V gene. The germline V and J ends were trimmed by 2 bases and 2 bases, with 13 bases remaining between them. The CDR3 region is CASSLTGDGTYEQYF. The CDR3 DNA reads TGTGCCAGCAGCTTAACCGGGGACGGTACCTACGAGCAGTACTTC.

The chain is built from TRBV18 and TRBJ2-2; D possibly corresponds to TRBD2 (5 bases). This CDR3 is built from 16 residues. V lost 4 bases to trimming and J lost 1 base, with 13 bases between them. Germline V gene sequence: CDR1 KGHSH, CDR2 LQKENI. This CDR3 reads CASSRLSGKNTGELFF. The CDR3 nucleotides are TGTGCCAGCTCACGTCTCTCCGGGAAGAACACCGGGGAGCTGTTTTTT.

The CDR3 region is CATSRAQGNNSPLHF. The CDR3 DNA is TGTGCCACCAGCAGAGCCCAGGGGAATAATTCACCCCTCCACTTT. This chain links TRBV15 with TRBJ1-6, with D maybe TRBD1 (6 bases). V dropped 1 base and J dropped 5 bases, with 9 bases sitting between them. Germline V gene data show CDR1 as LNHNV and CDR2 as YYDKDF (reference sequence). CDR3 length: 15 amino acids.

V usage is TRBV6-5 and J usage is TRBJ1-2, with 7 bases aligning to TRBD1. With V trimmed by 6 bases and J by 4 bases, 5 bases remained unmatched. Germline assignment: CDR1 MNHEY and CDR2 SVGAGI. The CDR3 extends over 13 amino acids. CDR3 protein: CASSEQGIYGYTF. The CDR3 DNA follows: TGTGCCAGCAGCGAACAGGGGATCTATGGCTACACCTTC.

J is TRBJ1-2 and V is TRBV10-3; D is possibly TRBD1 (5 bases). In germline, CDR1 is ENHRY, CDR2 SYGVKD. The CDR3 has 13 amino acids. V dropped 0 bases and J dropped 3 bases, with 5 bases sitting between them. CDR3 region: CAISESGHYGYTF. For the CDR3, the DNA is TGTGCCATCAGTGAGTCGGGGCACTATGGCTACACCTTC.

The chain recombines TRBV5-4 with TRBJ2-7, with a weak D call TRBD1 (5 bases). Germline V gene lookup returns CDR1 SGHNT and CDR2 YYREEE (reference sequence). Trimming took off 4 bases at V and 7 bases at J, with 18 bases between the two ends. CDR3 size: 14 residues. The chain's CDR3 is CASSIDSRTIEQYF. Written as DNA, the CDR3 is TGTGCCAGCAGCATAGACAGCCGTACTATAGAGCAGTACTTC.

This chain connects TRBV10-1 to TRBJ1-2; unclear D gene. CDR3 length equals 14 residues. CDR1 and CDR2 from the germline V gene are WNHNN and SYGVQD (reference sequence). The germline V and J ends were trimmed by 3 bases and 4 bases, with 12 bases remaining between them. The CDR3 reads CASSENRRSYGYTF. In nucleotides, the CDR3 is TGCGCCAGCAGTGAAAATCGACGAAGCTATGGCTACACCTTC.

The chain is built from TRBV4-2 and TRBJ2-1, with D perhaps being TRBD1 or TRBD2 (5 bases each). The CDR3 has 16 residues. Trimming shortened V by 0 bases and J by 2 bases, and 11 bases separated the two germline ends. CDR1 is LGHNA and CDR2 is YNFKEQ in the germline V gene. The chain's CDR3 is CASSQEGTGTYNEQFF. CDR3 nucleotide sequence: TGTGCCAGCAGCCAAGAGGGGACGGGGACCTACAATGAGCAGTTCTTC.

V and J are TRBV4-1 and TRBJ1-1; D is undetermined. This CDR3 has 15 amino acids. Trimming took off 5 bases at V and 1 base at J, with 14 bases between the two ends. In germline, CDR1 is MGHRA, CDR2 YSYEKL. CDR3 sequence reads: CASSFRTDWNTEAFF. The CDR3 DNA follows: TGCGCCAGCAGCTTCCGGACCGACTGGAACACTGAAGCTTTCTTT.

This chain uses TRBV5-4 with TRBJ2-3; 9 bases align to TRBD2. This CDR3 has 17 residues. V was pared by 2 bases and J by 1 base, with 8 bases of the junction left unmatched. Germline lookup yields CDR1 SGHNT and CDR2 YYREEE (reference sequence). CDR3 in amino acids: CASSLAGGLFRTDTQYF. The DNA of the CDR3 is TGTGCCAGCAGCTTAGCGGGAGGCCTCTTCCGCACAGATACGCAGTATTTT.

The V and J genes are TRBV7-9 and TRBJ2-7; no clear D. Per the germline V gene, CDR1 is SEHNR and CDR2 is FQNEAQ (reference sequence). This CDR3 has 14 amino acids. Deletions cut 2 bases from V and 0 bases from J, with 8 bases between. The CDR3 spells CASSLHWDSYEQYF. CDR3 coding DNA: TGTGCCAGCAGCTTACACTGGGACTCCTACGAGCAGTACTTC.

The V call is TRBV19, the J call TRBJ1-2; 7 positions agree with TRBD1. Germline-derived CDR1 and CDR2 are LNHDA and SQIVND (reference sequence). The CDR3 has 12 amino acids. After removal of 9 bases from V and 8 bases from J, the junction contained 9 bases not matched to a gene. CDR3 nucleotides: TGTGCCAGCAGACAGGGCTTAATCGGCTACACCTTC. The encoded protein is CASRQGLIGYTF.